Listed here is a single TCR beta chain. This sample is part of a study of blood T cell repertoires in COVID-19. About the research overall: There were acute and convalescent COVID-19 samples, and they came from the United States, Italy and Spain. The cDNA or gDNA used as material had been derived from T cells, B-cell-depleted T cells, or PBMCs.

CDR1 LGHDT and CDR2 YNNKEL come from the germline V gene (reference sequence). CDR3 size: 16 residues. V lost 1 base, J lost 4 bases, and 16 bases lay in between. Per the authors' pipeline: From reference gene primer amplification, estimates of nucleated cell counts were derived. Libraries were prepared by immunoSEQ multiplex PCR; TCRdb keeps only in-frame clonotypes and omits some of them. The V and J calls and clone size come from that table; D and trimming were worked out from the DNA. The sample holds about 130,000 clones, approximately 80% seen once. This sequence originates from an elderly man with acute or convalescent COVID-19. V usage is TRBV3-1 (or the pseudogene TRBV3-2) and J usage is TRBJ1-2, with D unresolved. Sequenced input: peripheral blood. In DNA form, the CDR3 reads TGTGCCAGCAGCCAAGGTCACAGCCACGAACTCTATGGCTACACCTTC. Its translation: CASSQGHSHELYGYTF.